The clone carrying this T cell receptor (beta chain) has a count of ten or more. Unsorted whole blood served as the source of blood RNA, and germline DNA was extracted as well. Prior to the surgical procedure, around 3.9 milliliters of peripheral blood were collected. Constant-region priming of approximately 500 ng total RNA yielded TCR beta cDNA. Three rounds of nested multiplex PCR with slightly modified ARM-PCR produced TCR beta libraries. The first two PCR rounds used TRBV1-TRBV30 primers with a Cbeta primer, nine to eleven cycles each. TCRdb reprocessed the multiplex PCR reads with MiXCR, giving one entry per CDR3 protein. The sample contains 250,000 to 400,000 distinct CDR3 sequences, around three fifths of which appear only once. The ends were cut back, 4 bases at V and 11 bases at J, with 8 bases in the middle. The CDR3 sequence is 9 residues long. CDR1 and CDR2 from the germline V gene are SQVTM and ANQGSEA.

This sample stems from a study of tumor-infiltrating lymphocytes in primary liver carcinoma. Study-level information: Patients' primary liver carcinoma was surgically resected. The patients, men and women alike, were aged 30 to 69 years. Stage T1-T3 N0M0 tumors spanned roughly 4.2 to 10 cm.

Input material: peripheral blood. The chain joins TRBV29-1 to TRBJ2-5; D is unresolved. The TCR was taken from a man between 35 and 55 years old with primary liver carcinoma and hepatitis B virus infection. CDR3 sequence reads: CSVGQAQYF. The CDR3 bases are TGCAGCGTTGGCCAGGCACAGTACTTC.